The sequence of this T cell receptor (beta chain) was determined in a study of cytomegalovirus exposure and HLA in healthy donors. Study in general: The 95 to 150 validation repertoires, a later analysis reported, used the same platform as the 666 first-cohort repertoires.

Using immunoSEQ multiplex PCR, the repertoire was profiled, and TCRdb retains in-frame clones only, with some absent. The sample lists around 250,000 clones, roughly 90% occurring once. Whole-study findings and limits: Cytomegalovirus-associated status was assigned to 150 to 200 TCR beta chains. Reported results showed that the classifier diagnosed cytomegalovirus status with high specificity and sensitivity.

About this clone itself: Its cognate antigen is unknown.

The CDR3 is 14 residues long. Between the trimmed V and J ends, which lost 5 bases and 5 bases, there was a span of 15 bases. CDR1 is MNHEY and CDR2 is SVGAGI in the germline V gene. The chain couples TRBV6-5 to TRBJ2-5, with D perhaps TRBD2 (5 bases). The sample consisted of PBMCs. This receptor was obtained from a young woman in good health and CMV-seronegative. CDR3 sequence: CASSPGRRVETQYF. In DNA form, the CDR3 reads TGTGCCAGCAGTCCAGGCCGGCGGGTTGAGACCCAGTACTTC.